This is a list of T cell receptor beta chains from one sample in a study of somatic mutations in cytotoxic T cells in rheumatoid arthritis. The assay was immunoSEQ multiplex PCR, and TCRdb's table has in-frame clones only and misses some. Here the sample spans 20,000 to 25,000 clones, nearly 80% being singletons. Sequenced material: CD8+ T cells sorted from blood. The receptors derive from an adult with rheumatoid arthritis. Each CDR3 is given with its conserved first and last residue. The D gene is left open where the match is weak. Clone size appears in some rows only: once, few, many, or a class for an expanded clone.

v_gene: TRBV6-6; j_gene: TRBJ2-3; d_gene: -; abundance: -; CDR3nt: TGTGCCAGCAGTTACTCGTACAGACAGGAGGGAGATACGCAGTATTTT; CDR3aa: CASSYSYRQEGDTQYF
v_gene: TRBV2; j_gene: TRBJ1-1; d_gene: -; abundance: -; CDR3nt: TGTGCCAGCAGTCGGGTACTCACTGAAGCTTTCTTT; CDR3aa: CASSRVLTEAFF
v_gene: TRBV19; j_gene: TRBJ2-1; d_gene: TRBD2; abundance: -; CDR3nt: TGTGCCAGTAGTCTATCCAGCGGGGCTTACAATGAGCAGTTCTTC; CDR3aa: CASSLSSGAYNEQFF
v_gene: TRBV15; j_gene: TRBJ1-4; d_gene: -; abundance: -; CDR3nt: TGTGCCACCAGCAGAGGAGGATTTAAGATAAATGAAAAACTGTTTTTT; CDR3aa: CATSRGGFKINEKLFF
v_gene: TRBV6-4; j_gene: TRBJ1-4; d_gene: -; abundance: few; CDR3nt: TGTGCCAGCAGTGCGGAATCGCTGGGTAAATTAGGAGAAAAACTGTTTTTT; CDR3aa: CASSAESLGKLGEKLFF
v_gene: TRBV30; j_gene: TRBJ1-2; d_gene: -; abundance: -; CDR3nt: TGTGCCTGGGGCCGGCGGCAACCTCCTGGGTATGGCTACACCTTC; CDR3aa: CAWGRRQPPGYGYTF
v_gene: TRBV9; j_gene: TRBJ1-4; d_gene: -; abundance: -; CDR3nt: TGTGCCAGCAGCGTAGGTGGCAGTACGGGTGAAAAACTGTTTTTT; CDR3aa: CASSVGGSTGEKLFF
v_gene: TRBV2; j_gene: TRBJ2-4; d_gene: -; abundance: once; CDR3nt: TGTGCCGGCGACGGACCCAAAAACATTCAGTACTTC; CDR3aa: CAGDGPKNIQYF
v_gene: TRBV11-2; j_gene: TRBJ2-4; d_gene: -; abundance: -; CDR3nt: TGTGCCAGCAGCTTAGAAACAGGGTATAACATTCAGTACTTC; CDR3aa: CASSLETGYNIQYF
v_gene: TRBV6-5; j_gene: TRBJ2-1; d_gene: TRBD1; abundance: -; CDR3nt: TGTGCCAGCAGTGCCGGGACAGGGGGTTACAATGAGCAGTTCTTC; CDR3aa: CASSAGTGGYNEQFF
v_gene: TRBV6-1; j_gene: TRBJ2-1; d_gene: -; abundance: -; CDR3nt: TGTGCCAGCAGTGAATACATGGGTTACAATGAGCAGTTCTTC; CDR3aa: CASSEYMGYNEQFF
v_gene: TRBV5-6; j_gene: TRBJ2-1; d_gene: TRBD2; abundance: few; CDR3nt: TGTGCCAGCAGCTCCTTAGCGGGAGAGGAGAATGAGCAGTTCTTC; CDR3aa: CASSSLAGEENEQFF
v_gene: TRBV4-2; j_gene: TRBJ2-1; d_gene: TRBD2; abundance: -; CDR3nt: TGTGCCAGCAGCCAAGATGCTAGCGGGGGGGCGAATGAGCAGTTCTTC; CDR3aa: CASSQDASGGANEQFF
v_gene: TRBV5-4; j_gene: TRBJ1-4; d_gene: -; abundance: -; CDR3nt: TGTGCCAGCAGCGAAGACGGTGAAAAACTGTTTTTT; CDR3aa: CASSEDGEKLFF
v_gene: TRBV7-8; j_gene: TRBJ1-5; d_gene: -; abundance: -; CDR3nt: TGTGCCAGCAGCCTAGGCCCAGGGCCGGGGCCCCAGCATTTT; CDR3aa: CASSLGPGPGPQHF
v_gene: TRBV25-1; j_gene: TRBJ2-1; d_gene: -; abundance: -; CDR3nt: TGTGCCAGCAGTGAAAGGACATTCTACAATGAGCAGTTCTTC; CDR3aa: CASSERTFYNEQFF
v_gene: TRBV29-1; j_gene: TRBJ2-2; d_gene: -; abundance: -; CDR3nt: TGCAGCGTTGTAAAAACCGGGGAGCTGTTTTTT; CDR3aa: CSVVKTGELFF
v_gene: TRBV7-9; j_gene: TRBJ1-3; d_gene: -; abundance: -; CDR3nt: TGTGCCAGCAGCTTACTTTCTGACACCATATATTTT; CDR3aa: CASSLLSDTIYF
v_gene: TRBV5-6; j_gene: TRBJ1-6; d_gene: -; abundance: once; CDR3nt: TGTGCCAGCAGCTTGATGCTGGGAGATTCACCCCTCCACTTT; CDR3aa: CASSLMLGDSPLHF
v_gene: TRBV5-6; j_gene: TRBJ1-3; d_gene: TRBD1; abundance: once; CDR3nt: TGTGCCAGCAGCTTGGGGACAGGGCTGAGCTCTGGAAACACCATATATTTT; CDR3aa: CASSLGTGLSSGNTIYF
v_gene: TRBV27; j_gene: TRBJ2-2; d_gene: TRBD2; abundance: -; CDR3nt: TGTGCCAGCAGTTTATTTATAAGCGGGGGGGCGCGTAGCACCGGGGAGCTGTTTTTT; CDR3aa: CASSLFISGGARSTGELFF
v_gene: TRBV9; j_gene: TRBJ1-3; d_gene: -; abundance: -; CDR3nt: TGTGCCAGCAGCGTAGTGGGGGCCTACTCTGGAAACACCATATATTTT; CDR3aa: CASSVVGAYSGNTIYF
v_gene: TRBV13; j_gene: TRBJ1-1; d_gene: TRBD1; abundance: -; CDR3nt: TGTGCCAGCAGACGACAGGGGAGAACTGAAGCTTTCTTT; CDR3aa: CASRRQGRTEAFF
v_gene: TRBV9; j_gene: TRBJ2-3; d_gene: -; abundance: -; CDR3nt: TGTGCCAGCAGCGTAGACAGAAACACAGATACGCAGTATTTT; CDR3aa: CASSVDRNTDTQYF